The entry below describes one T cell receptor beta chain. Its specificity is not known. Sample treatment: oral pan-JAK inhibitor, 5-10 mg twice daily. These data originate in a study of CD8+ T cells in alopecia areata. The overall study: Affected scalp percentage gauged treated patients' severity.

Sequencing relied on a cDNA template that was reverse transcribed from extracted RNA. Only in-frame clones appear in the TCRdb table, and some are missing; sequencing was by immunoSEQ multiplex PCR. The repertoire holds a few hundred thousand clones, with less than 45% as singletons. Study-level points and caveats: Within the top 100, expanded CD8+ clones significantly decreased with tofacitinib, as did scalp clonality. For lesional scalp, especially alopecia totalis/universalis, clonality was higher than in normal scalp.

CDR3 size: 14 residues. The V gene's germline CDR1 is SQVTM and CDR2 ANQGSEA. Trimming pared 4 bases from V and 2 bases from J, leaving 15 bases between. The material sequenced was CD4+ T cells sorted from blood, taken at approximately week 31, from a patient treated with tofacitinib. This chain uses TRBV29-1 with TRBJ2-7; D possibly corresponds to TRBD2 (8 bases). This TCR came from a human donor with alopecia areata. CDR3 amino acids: CSVGGRQGAYEQYF. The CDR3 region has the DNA TGCAGCGTTGGCGGGAGGCAGGGGGCCTACGAGCAGTACTTC.